The rows below give T cell receptor beta chains drawn from one sample of a study of shared clonotypes between healthy human individuals. Measured with immunoSEQ multiplex PCR; TCRdb has only the in-frame clones, and not every one. The table records 2 million to 3 million clones, more than 85% of them present only once. Sequencing used naive CD4+ T cells from PBMCs. The receptors shown here come from a young man in good health. Some clones in this sample may be carry-over from other donors' samples. Both conserved end residues are part of each CDR3. D genes are given only for firm matches. Not all rows give a size; the values are once, few, many and, for expanded clones, a class.

.	16	TRBV28	TRBJ2-7	TRBD2	CASRRAGTSGVWEQYF	TGTGCCAGCAGACGTGCGGGGACTAGCGGGGTGTGGGAGCAGTACTTC
.	14	TRBV5-6	TRBJ1-4	.	CASSSRVGNEKLFF	TGTGCCAGCAGCTCCAGGGTGGGTAATGAAAAACTGTTTTTT
.	15	TRBV2	TRBJ2-7	.	CASSRRQSQSYEQYF	TGTGCCAGCAGCCGACGGCAGAGTCAATCCTACGAGCAGTACTTC
.	14	TRBV10-3	TRBJ2-3	TRBD1	CAIRLQGAADTQYF	TGTGCCATCAGACTACAGGGGGCTGCAGATACGCAGTATTTT
.	16	TRBV9	TRBJ2-3	TRBD2	CASSVDRTSDTDTQYF	TGTGCCAGCAGCGTAGATAGGACTAGCGACACAGATACGCAGTATTTT
.	14	TRBV6-6	TRBJ1-5	.	CASSYGGTSYPQHF	TGTGCCAGCAGTTACGGGGGAACAAGTTATCCCCAGCATTTT
once	13	TRBV9	TRBJ2-1	.	CASSVGDRREQFF	TGTGCCAGCAGCGTAGGAGACAGAAGAGAGCAGTTCTTC
.	12	TRBV7-3	TRBJ2-3	.	CASSFRADTQYF	TGTGCCAGCAGCTTTAGGGCAGATACGCAGTATTTT
.	13	TRBV10-3	TRBJ1-4	.	CATQGKDNEKLFF	TGTGCCACGCAAGGGAAGGATAATGAAAAACTGTTTTTT
once	16	TRBV6-1	TRBJ2-7	.	CASSDRVTSKPYEQYF	TGTGCCAGCAGTGATCGGGTCACTAGCAAGCCCTACGAGCAGTACTTC
.	12	TRBV7-2	TRBJ1-3	.	CASSRDGNTIYF	TGTGCCAGCAGCCGGGATGGAAACACCATATATTTT
.	17	TRBV28	TRBJ2-6	.	CASTGIRAPSGANVLTF	TGTGCCAGCACCGGTATCAGGGCCCCCTCTGGGGCCAACGTCCTGACTTTC
few	11	TRBV28	TRBJ1-1	.	CASSDYTEAFF	TGTGCCAGCAGTGACTACACTGAAGCTTTCTTT
once	18	TRBV19	TRBJ1-5	TRBD1	CASSIRGQGIRNNQPQHF	TGTGCCAGTAGTATACGGGGACAGGGTATAAGGAACAATCAGCCCCAGCATTTT